Listed below are T cell receptor beta chains from one sample, sequenced in a study of blood T cell repertoires in COVID-19. The data were produced by immunoSEQ multiplex PCR, yet TCRdb's version contains in-frame clones alone and is incomplete. The repertoire holds tens of thousands of clones, with around 84% as singletons. The sequencing sample was made of peripheral blood. The receptors here all came from a man between 45 and 60 years old with acute or convalescent COVID-19. Each CDR3 is given with its conserved first and last residue. D genes are given only for firm matches. The size of a clone is reported for some rows only, either as once, few or many, or as a class for expanded clones.

>TRBV27|TRBJ1-2|TRBD1|NA
TGTGCCAGCAGCCTGTTGCAGGGGGCTGGCTACACCTTC
CASSLLQGAGYTF
>TRBV6-6|TRBJ1-2|NA|NA
TGTGCCAGCAGTAGGACAGCAGAAGCTAACTATGGCTACACCTTC
CASSRTAEANYGYTF
>TRBV7-8|TRBJ2-7|TRBD1|NA
TGTGCCAGCAGCTTAGGGACAGGGGGCGTCGAGCAGTACTTC
CASSLGTGGVEQYF
>TRBV6-6|TRBJ1-5|TRBD1|NA
TGTGCCAGCAGCAAAAGAAGACAGGGACGGGATCAGCCCCAGCATTTT
CASSKRRQGRDQPQHF
>TRBV24-1|TRBJ2-5|NA|NA
TGTGCCACCAGTGACATCACGGACAACCAAGAGACCCAGTACTTC
CATSDITDNQETQYF
>TRBV2|TRBJ1-2|NA|NA
TGTGCCAGCAGTGGGGGGAGGGAGAACTATGGCTACACCTTC
CASSGGRENYGYTF
>TRBV5-4|TRBJ2-7|TRBD2|NA
TGTGCCAGCAGCTTGATTAGCGGGAGGGACGAGCAGTACTTC
CASSLISGRDEQYF
>TRBV7-3|TRBJ2-3|TRBD2|NA
TGTGCCAGCAGCTTACTCCTAGCGGGGGGGAATACGCAGTATTTT
CASSLLLAGGNTQYF
>TRBV6-1|TRBJ2-5|TRBD1|once
TGTGCCAGCAGTGAATTTGAAGGACAGGGCACCCCGGAGACCCAGTACTTC
CASSEFEGQGTPETQYF
>TRBV28|TRBJ2-2|TRBD1|NA
TGTGCCAGCACCCGAGGGGGCCTCAGGACCGGGGAGCTGTTTTTT
CASTRGGLRTGELFF
>TRBV2|TRBJ2-1|TRBD2|NA
TGTGCCAGCAGCCCGGAGCTAGCGGGAGGATGGAGCTCCTACAATGAGCAGTTCTTC
CASSPELAGGWSSYNEQFF
>TRBV11-3|TRBJ1-4|TRBD1|NA
TGTGCCAGCAGCGGATGGACAGGGACTAATGAAAAACTGTTTTTT
CASSGWTGTNEKLFF
>TRBV4-2|TRBJ2-2|TRBD2|few
TGTGCCAGCAGCCAAGATCAGACTAGCGGGATAACTAACACCGGGGAGCTGTTTTTT
CASSQDQTSGITNTGELFF
>TRBV5-4|TRBJ1-3|NA|NA
TGTGCCAGCAGCTTGGAGGGGCCGCCGACTGGAAACACCATATATTTT
CASSLEGPPTGNTIYF
>TRBV11-3|TRBJ2-5|NA|NA
TGTGCCAGCAGCTTAGGACTCCAAGAGACCCAGTACTTC
CASSLGLQETQYF
>TRBV27|TRBJ1-2|NA|NA
TGTGCCAGCAGACCTTATAACAACGGCTACACCTTC
CASRPYNNGYTF
>TRBV6-1|TRBJ1-2|NA|NA
TGTGCCAGCAGTGAAGAACCACGGTCCTATGGCTACACCTTC
CASSEEPRSYGYTF
>TRBV5-6|TRBJ1-2|TRBD1|NA
TGTGCCAGCAGCCCGGCCAGGGGGAGGTATGGCTACACCTTC
CASSPARGRYGYTF
>TRBV7-9|TRBJ2-7|TRBD2|once
TGTGCCAGCAGCTTAACTAGCGGGAGGGCTCAGCGCGAGCAGTACTTC
CASSLTSGRAQREQYF
>TRBV7-8|TRBJ1-6|NA|NA
TGTGCCAGCAGCTTCCAGGGGTTAGGGTCACCCCTCCACTTT
CASSFQGLGSPLHF
>TRBV7-2|TRBJ2-1|TRBD2|NA
TGTGCCAGCAGCTGGAGAACTAGCGGGACCAATGAGCAGTTCTTC
CASSWRTSGTNEQFF
>TRBV18|TRBJ1-5|NA|NA
TGTGCCAGCTCTTCCGACACCGCTGATCAGCCCCAGCATTTT
CASSSDTADQPQHF
>TRBV2|TRBJ2-3|TRBD2|NA
TGTGCCAGCAGACCTAGCGGGGGCTCCACAGATACGCAGTATTTT
CASRPSGGSTDTQYF
>TRBV7-2|TRBJ2-6|NA|NA
TGTGCCAGCAGCTTAGATAGGGCAGGGGTTTTGTACGGGGCCAACGTCCTGACTTTC
CASSLDRAGVLYGANVLTF